This TCR beta chain was observed in a study of Ad26.COV2.S vaccination and SARS-CoV-2 variants. V gave up 0 bases and J gave up 4 bases, with 16 bases separating them. From germline, CDR1 is GTSNPN and CDR2 SVGIG (reference sequence). The CDR3 sequence is 16 residues long. Measured with immunoSEQ multiplex PCR; TCRdb has only the in-frame clones, and not every one. The table records about 470,000 clones, less than 95% of them present only once. Treatment described: 15 to 20 received Ad26.COV2.S at low or high dose, single or two shots; about five received placebo; per-sample allocation not given. Sampling occurred on day 63 after the first vaccine or placebo injection.

The sample in question was peripheral blood, obtained in a trial of Ad26.COV2.S vaccine versus placebo. This clonotype originated in a person between 18 and 60 years old who received the Ad26.COV2.S COVID-19 vaccine or a placebo. The chain uses TRBV30 and TRBJ2-1, with D unclear. Here the CDR3 reads CAWSVSPLIGYNEQFF. The CDR3 DNA is TGTGCCTGGAGTGTTTCCCCCCTGATTGGGTACAATGAGCAGTTCTTC.